This T cell receptor (beta chain) was recorded in a study of T cells expressing NK-cell markers. Overall study: All TCR beta repertoires analysed originated from sorted CD3+CD56+NKG2C+, CD3+CD56+NKG2C- and CD3+CD56-NKG2C+ T cells. The study, taken as a whole, reports: Whether the expanded NKG2C+ T cell clones recognized HCMV remained unclear. Several donors' CD3+CD56-NKG2C+ cells were dominated by the same clonotypes. NKG2C+ dominant clonotypes from a handful of donors made up about 1.0-7.5% of CD8+ T cells.

TCRdb derives one entry per CDR3 protein from the 5' RACE reads, leaving out DNA. The sample table includes under 600,000 distinct CDR3 sequences. In regard to this clonotype: Its target is not known.

The CDR3 has 15 amino acids. The germline CDR1 and CDR2 sequences are SQVTM and ANQGSEA. The specimen was blood T cells: a sorted CD56 or NKG2C T cell subset, CD4+ or CD8+ T cells, or bulk PBMC T cells (not recorded which). The J gene is TRBJ2-1, the V gene TRBV29-1; TCRdb's assignment of TRBD1 cannot be checked, as there is no DNA. The receptor comes from a woman in her forties or fifties in good health. The CDR3 reads CSVDSRAVLRGEQFF.